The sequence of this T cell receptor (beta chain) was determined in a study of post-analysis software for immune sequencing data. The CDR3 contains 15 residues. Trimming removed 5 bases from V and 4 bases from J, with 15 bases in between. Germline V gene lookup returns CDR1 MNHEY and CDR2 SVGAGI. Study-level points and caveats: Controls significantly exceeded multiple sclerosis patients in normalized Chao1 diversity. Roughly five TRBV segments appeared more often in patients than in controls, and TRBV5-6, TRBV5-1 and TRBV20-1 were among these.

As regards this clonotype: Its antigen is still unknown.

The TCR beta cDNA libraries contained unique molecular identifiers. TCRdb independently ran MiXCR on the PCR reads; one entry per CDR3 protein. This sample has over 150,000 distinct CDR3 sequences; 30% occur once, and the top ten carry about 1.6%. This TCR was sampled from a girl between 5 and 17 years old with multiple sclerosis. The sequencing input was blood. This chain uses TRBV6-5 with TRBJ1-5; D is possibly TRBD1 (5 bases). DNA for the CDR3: TGTGCCAGCAGTGCCGACAGTCCGTGGAATCAGCCCCAGCATTTT. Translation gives CASSADSPWNQPQHF.